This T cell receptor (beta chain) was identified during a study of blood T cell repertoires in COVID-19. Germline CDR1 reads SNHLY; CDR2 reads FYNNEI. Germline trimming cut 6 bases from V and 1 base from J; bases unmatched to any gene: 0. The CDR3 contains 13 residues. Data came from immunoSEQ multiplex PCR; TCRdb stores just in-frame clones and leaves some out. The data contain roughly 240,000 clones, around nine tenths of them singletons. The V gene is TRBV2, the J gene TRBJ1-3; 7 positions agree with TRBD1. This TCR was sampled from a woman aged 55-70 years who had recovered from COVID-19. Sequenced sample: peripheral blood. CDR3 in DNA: TGTGCCAGCAGACAGGGGTCTGGAAACACCATATATTTT. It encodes CASRQGSGNTIYF.